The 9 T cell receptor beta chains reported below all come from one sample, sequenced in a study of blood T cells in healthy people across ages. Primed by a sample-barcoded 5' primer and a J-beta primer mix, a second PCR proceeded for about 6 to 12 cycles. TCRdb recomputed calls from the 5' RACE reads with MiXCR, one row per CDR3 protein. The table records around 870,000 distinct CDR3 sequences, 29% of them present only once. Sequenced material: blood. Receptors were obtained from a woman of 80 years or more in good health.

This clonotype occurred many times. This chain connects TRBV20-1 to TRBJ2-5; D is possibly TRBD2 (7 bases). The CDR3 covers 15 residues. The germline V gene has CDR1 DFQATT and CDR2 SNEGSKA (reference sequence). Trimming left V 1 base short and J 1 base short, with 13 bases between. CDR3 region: CSARGGGWAQETQYF. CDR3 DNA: TGCAGTGCTAGAGGGGGGGGCTGGGCCCAAGAGACCCAGTACTTC.

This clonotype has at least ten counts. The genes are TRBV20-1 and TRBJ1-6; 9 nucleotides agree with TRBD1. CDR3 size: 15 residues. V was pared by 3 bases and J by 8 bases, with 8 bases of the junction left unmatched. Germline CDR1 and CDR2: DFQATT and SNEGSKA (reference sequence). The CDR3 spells CSARGQGFRDSPLHF. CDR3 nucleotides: TGCAGTGCTAGGGGACAGGGTTTCAGGGATTCACCCCTCCACTTT.

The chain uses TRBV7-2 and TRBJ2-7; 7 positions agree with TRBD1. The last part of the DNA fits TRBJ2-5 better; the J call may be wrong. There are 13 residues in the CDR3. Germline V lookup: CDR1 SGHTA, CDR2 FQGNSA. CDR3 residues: CASSWGQRETQYF. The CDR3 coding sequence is TGTGCCAGCAGCTGGGGACAGCGGGAGACCCAGTACTTC.

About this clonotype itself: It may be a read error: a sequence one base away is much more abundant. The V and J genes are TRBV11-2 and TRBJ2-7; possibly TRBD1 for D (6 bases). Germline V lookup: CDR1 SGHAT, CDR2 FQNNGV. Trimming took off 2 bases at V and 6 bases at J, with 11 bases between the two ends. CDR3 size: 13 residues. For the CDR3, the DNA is TGTGCCAGCAGCTTAATTCAGGGGAGCGAGCAGTACTTC. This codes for CASSLIQGSEQYF.

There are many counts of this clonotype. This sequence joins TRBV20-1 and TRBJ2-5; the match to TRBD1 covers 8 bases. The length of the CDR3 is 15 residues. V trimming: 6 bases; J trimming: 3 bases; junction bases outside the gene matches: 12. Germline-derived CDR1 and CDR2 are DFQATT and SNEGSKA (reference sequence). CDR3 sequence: CSALDRGKREETQYF. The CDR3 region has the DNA TGCAGTGCCCTAGACAGGGGAAAACGGGAAGAGACCCAGTACTTC.

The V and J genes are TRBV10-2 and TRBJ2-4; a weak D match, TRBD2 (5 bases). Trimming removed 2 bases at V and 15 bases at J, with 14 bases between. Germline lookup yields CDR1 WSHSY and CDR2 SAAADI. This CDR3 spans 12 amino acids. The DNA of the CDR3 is TGCGCCAGCAGTGAGAGCGGATACTCGGGGTACTTC. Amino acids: CASSESGYSGYF.

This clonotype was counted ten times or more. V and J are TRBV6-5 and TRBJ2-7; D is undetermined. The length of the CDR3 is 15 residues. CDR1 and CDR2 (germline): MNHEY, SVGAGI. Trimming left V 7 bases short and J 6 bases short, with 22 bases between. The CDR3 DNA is TGTGCCAGCACCCCGCGGAACAGAGCCCCCTGCGAGCAGTACTTC. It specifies CASTPRNRAPCEQYF.

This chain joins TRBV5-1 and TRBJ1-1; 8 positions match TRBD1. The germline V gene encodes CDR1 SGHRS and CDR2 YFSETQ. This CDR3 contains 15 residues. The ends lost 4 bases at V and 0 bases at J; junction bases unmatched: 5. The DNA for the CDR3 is TGCGCCAGCAGCAACAGACAGGGGATGAACACTGAAGCTTTCTTT. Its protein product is CASSNRQGMNTEAFF.

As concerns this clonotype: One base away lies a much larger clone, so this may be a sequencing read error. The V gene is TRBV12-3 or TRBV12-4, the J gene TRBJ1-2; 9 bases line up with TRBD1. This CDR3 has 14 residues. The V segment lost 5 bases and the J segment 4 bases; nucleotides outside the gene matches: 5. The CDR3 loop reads CASSHGQGPYGYTF. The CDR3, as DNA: TGTGCCAGCAGTCACGGACAGGGGCCCTATGGCTACACCTTC.